This TCR beta chain emerged from a study of cytotoxic CD8 clonotypes in ibrutinib-treated CLL. The CDR3 runs to 14 residues. V was pared by 3 bases and J by 6 bases, with 5 bases of the junction left unmatched. Germline V gene sequence: CDR1 MNHNS, CDR2 SASEGT. Repertoires were generated with immunoSEQ multiplex PCR, while TCRdb's copy carries only in-frame clones and drops some. The repertoire holds 150,000 to 200,000 clones, with about two thirds as singletons. The table lists this clone with a few counts. This specimen consisted of PBMCs, obtained after 24 months of ibrutinib treatment. This chain uses TRBV6-1 with TRBJ1-2; 9 bases line up with TRBD1. This receptor was identified in a human donor with chronic lymphocytic leukemia. CDR3 protein: CASSDTGGMNGYTF. The CDR3 bases are TGTGCCAGCAGTGACACAGGGGGCATGAATGGCTACACCTTC.